This T cell receptor (beta chain) was documented in a study of cytomegalovirus exposure and HLA in healthy donors. Notes on this clone: As yet, its antigen is unknown.

CDR3 length: 11 amino acids. V lost 7 bases and J lost 13; bases outside the gene matches: 9. From germline, CDR1 is MNHEY and CDR2 SVGAGI. Findings and caveats of the study: When analyzed later, a missense DCLRE1C variant was found to be linked to TCR beta V- and J-gene trimming. Roughly uniform depth of sequencing across donors was assumed in presence/absence analyses.

It was with 60 Vbeta and 13 Jbeta primers that the PCR ran. Per the authors' pipeline: Among the unique TCR beta chains that a later analysis counted, about 84 million in all, roughly 11 million were shared. Generated by immunoSEQ multiplex PCR, the TCRdb table keeps only in-frame clones and is missing some. The D gene and trimming were derived from the DNA, and the V and J assignments and clone size from that table. Of about 100,000 clones in the sample, roughly three quarters were seen once. The receptor was isolated from a female donor in good health and CMV-seropositive. Sequences were obtained from PBMCs. The gene calls are TRBV6-5 and TRBJ2-5; 7 bases align to TRBD2. The CDR3 protein is CASTQGTILYF. CDR3 coding DNA: TGTGCCAGCACTCAAGGGACTATTCTGTACTTC.